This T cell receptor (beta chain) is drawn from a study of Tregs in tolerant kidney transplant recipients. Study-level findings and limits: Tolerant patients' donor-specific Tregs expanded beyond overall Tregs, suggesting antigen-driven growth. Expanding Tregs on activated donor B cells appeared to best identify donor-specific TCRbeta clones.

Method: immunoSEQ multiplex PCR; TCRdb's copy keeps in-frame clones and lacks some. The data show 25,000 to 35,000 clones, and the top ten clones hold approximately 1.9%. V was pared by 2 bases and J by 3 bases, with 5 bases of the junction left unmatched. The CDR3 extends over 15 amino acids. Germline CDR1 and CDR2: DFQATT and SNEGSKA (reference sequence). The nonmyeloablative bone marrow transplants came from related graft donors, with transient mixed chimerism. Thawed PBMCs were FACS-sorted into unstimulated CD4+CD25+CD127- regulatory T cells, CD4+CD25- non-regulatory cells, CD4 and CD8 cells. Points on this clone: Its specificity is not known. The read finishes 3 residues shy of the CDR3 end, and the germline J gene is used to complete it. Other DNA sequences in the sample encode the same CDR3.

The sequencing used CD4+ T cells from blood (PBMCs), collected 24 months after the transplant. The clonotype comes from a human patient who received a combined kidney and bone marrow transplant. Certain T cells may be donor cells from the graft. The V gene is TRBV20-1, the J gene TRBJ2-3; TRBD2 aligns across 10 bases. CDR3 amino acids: CSARLAGEGTDTQYF. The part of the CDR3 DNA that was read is TGCAGTGCTAGACTAGCGGGAGAGGGGACAGATACG.